A single sample gave rise to the 20 T cell receptor beta chains below, sequenced in a study of blood T cell repertoires in COVID-19. The repertoire was sequenced with immunoSEQ multiplex PCR; TCRdb's copy has only in-frame clones and lacks some. The sample lists roughly 91,000 clones, approximately 78% occurring once. Sequencing was done on a sample of peripheral blood. The receptor set was obtained from an elderly woman with acute or convalescent COVID-19.

This clone was seen once. V is TRBV18 and J is TRBJ2-1; TRBD1 matches at 7 bases. V gave up 3 bases and J gave up 5 bases; unmatched junction bases: 7. Germline CDR1 is KGHSH and CDR2 is LQKENI. CDR3 length equals 15 residues. The CDR3 nucleotides are TGTGCCAGCTCACCCAGAGGACAGGCTAACAATGAGCAGTTCTTC. This sequence encodes CASSPRGQANNEQFF.

This clone showed up just once. The gene calls are TRBV5-1 and TRBJ2-3, with 8 bases matching TRBD2. The CDR3 runs 13 residues. V gave up 6 bases and J gave up 7 bases; unmatched junction bases: 7. Germline V gene data show CDR1 as SGHRS and CDR2 as YFSETQ. The DNA for the CDR3 is TGCGCCAGCAATCCGGGGGGGGAGAATACGCAGTATTTT. This codes for CASNPGGENTQYF.

V and J are TRBV6-5 and TRBJ2-3, with TRBD2 matching over 9 bases. CDR1 is MNHEY and CDR2 is SVGAGI in the germline V gene. The V gene end was trimmed by 6 bases and the J gene end by 4 bases; junction bases not matched to a gene: 8. There are 15 residues in the CDR3. CDR3 sequence (DNA): TGTGCCAGCAGAGCCGGGACTAGCACGGCAGATACGCAGTATTTT. Encoded protein: CASRAGTSTADTQYF.

The chain couples TRBV10-1 to TRBJ2-1, with 13 bases matching TRBD2. Germline CDR1 reads WNHNN; CDR2 reads SYGVQD (reference sequence). J was trimmed by 7 bases and V by 5 bases; bases with no gene match: 5. CDR3 length: 15 amino acids. The DNA of the CDR3 is TGCGCCAGCAGTTGGACTAGCGGGAGTAGGAATGAGCAGTTCTTC. It translates to CASSWTSGSRNEQFF.

This clone occurred a few times. V usage is TRBV9 and J usage is TRBJ2-7; D ambiguous. The V end lost 6 bases, the J end lost 4 bases, and 11 bases lay between the germline ends. This CDR3 has 12 residues. Looked up from germline, CDR1 is SGDLS and CDR2 is YYNGEE. The CDR3 coding sequence is TGTGCCAGCACCCTAGGAACGTACGAGCAGTACTTC. Its protein product is CASTLGTYEQYF.

This chain joins TRBV19 and TRBJ2-7; D is possibly TRBD1 (6 bases). The V gene lost 4 bases and the J gene lost 0 bases, with 13 bases spanning the gap. Looked up from germline, CDR1 is LNHDA and CDR2 is SQIVND (reference sequence). CDR3 length equals 15 residues. The chain's CDR3 is CASSRGQLSSYEQYF. The CDR3 bases are TGTGCCAGTAGTAGGGGGCAGCTAAGCTCCTACGAGCAGTACTTC.

There are a few counts of this clone. The V gene is TRBV27, the J gene TRBJ1-6; D is ambiguous. Germline V CDR1 and CDR2: MNHEY, SMNVEV (reference sequence). With 8 bases removed from V and 8 bases from J, the gap between germline ends came to 13 bases. The CDR3 spans 13 residues. This CDR3 is CASAPHGYSPLHF. In DNA, the CDR3 is TGTGCCAGCGCACCCCACGGTTATTCACCCCTCCACTTT.

V gene TRBV5-1 combines with J gene TRBJ2-7; 13 nucleotides match TRBD2. The V gene end was trimmed by 4 bases and the J gene end by 2 bases; junction bases not matched to a gene: 0. This CDR3 has 14 amino acids. CDR1 is SGHRS and CDR2 is YFSETQ in the germline V gene. CDR3 bases: TGCGCCAGCAGCGGGACTAGCGGGGCCTACGAGCAGTACTTC. Amino acid sequence: CASSGTSGAYEQYF.

V usage is TRBV5-4 and J usage is TRBJ2-4, with TRBD1 matching over 8 bases. The CDR3 is 17 amino acids. CDR1 and CDR2 from the germline V gene are SGHNT and YYREEE (reference sequence). With V trimmed by 4 bases and J by 6 bases, 15 bases remained unmatched. Written as DNA, the CDR3 is TGTGCCAGCAGCCGGAAGGACAGGGAGGTTTTCGGAAACATTCAGTACTTC. It specifies CASSRKDREVFGNIQYF.

This clone was observed once. This chain connects TRBV3-1 (or the pseudogene TRBV3-2) to TRBJ1-2, with TRBD1 matching over 7 bases. Germline V gene sequence: CDR1 LGHDT, CDR2 YNNKEL (reference sequence). The junction had 3 bases not matched to a gene; V was cut back by 4 bases and J by 1 base. The CDR3 loop spans 14 amino acids. CDR3 protein: CASSLGQFNYGYTF. The CDR3 DNA follows: TGTGCCAGCAGCCTGGGACAGTTTAACTATGGCTACACCTTC.

The chain uses TRBV19 and TRBJ2-5; TRBD1 aligns across 7 bases. The CDR3 sequence is 13 residues long. Germline V CDR1 and CDR2: LNHDA, SQIVND (reference sequence). The V gene end was trimmed by 10 bases and the J gene end by 1 base; junction bases not matched to a gene: 6. In nucleotides, the CDR3 is TGTGCCACTTCGGACAGGCCCCAAGAGACCCAGTACTTC. Amino acid sequence: CATSDRPQETQYF.

The J gene is TRBJ2-5, the V gene TRBV3-1 (or the pseudogene TRBV3-2), with TRBD2 matching 7 bases. V lost 4 bases, J lost 5 bases, and 7 bases stayed unmatched. This CDR3 is built from 14 residues. CDR1 and CDR2 (germline): LGHDT, YNNKEL (reference sequence). CDR3 residues: CASSPSGLMETQYF. The CDR3, as DNA: TGTGCCAGCAGCCCGTCGGGACTAATGGAGACCCAGTACTTC.

The rearrangement uses TRBV10-2 and TRBJ1-5, with D possibly matching TRBD1 (5 bases). The CDR3 contains 15 residues. Trimming stripped 0 bases from V and 6 bases from J, with 12 bases between. The V gene's germline CDR1 is WSHSY and CDR2 SAAADI. Written as DNA, the CDR3 is TGCGCCAGCAGTGAGTCCGGGGGGAAACTTCAGCCCCAGCATTTT. The encoded protein is CASSESGGKLQPQHF.

The chain has TRBV6-1 and TRBJ1-1; a weak D match, TRBD1 (5 bases). This CDR3 has 14 amino acids. V lost 3 bases, J lost 10 bases, and 18 bases lay in between. Germline CDR1 reads MNHNS; CDR2 reads SASEGT. CDR3 sequence: CASSDYGQGQVAFF. The CDR3 DNA reads as TGTGCCAGCAGTGATTACGGACAAGGGCAAGTAGCTTTCTTT.

V usage is TRBV5-1 and J usage is TRBJ2-1; 7 bases are a match to TRBD2. The CDR3 sequence is 16 residues long. The trim removed 4 bases at V and 0 bases at J, leaving 7 bases unmatched. CDR1 and CDR2 from the germline V gene are SGHRS and YFSETQ. The DNA for the CDR3 is TGCGCCAGCAGCGGTCCGGGCGGGGGCTCCTACAATGAGCAGTTCTTC. Encoded protein: CASSGPGGGSYNEQFF.

This chain joins TRBV27 and TRBJ1-2, with no clear D. The germline V gene encodes CDR1 MNHEY and CDR2 SMNVEV (reference sequence). V was shortened by 3 bases and J by 3 bases, with 8 bases between the two germline ends. The CDR3 runs 13 residues. The CDR3 coding sequence is TGTGCCAGCAGTTTGAGCGTGGACTATGGCTACACCTTC. It specifies CASSLSVDYGYTF.

About this clone itself: The junction does not match germline at one end; this may be a read error. The chain couples TRBV7-7 to TRBJ2-3; D perhaps matches TRBD2 (6 bases). Germline V gene data show CDR1 as SSHAT and CDR2 as FNYEAQ (reference sequence). The CDR3 loop spans 16 amino acids. CDR3 loop: CASSPGVSGSTDTQYF. The CDR3 bases are TGTGCCAGCAGCCCGGGGGTTTCAGGCAGCACGGATACGCAGTATTTT.

V and J are TRBV7-2 and TRBJ2-1; the match to TRBD2 covers 12 bases. From germline, CDR1 is SGHTA and CDR2 FQGNSA. The V segment lost 4 bases and the J segment 6 bases; nucleotides outside the gene matches: 7. The length of the CDR3 is 16 residues. DNA for the CDR3: TGTGCCAGCAGCTCTCTAGCGGGAGGGCGCTTCAATGAGCAGTTCTTC. It encodes CASSSLAGGRFNEQFF. The full variable domain, with the rest looked up from reference TRBV7-2 and TRBJ2-1, is GAGVSQSPSNKVTEKGKDVELRCDPISGHTALYWYRQSLGQGLEFLIYFQGNSAPDKSGLPSDRFSAERTGGSVSTLTIQRTQQEDSAVYLCASSSLAGGRFNEQFFGPGTRLTVL.

This chain joins TRBV4-2 and TRBJ2-2; D is perhaps TRBD1 (6 bases). The CDR3 consists of 15 residues. Germline V lookup: CDR1 LGHNA, CDR2 YNFKEQ. V was pared by 0 bases and J by 3 bases, with 8 bases between. The CDR3 DNA reads TGTGCCAGCAGCCAAGATCAGGGGTACACCGGGGAGCTGTTTTTT. Amino acids: CASSQDQGYTGELFF.

The rearrangement links TRBV19 to TRBJ1-2; D not certain. Per germline, CDR1 LNHDA and CDR2 SQIVND (reference sequence). This CDR3 has 11 amino acids. The CDR3 bases are TGTGCTGCTTCGCAGGCCTATGGCTACACCTTC. It specifies CAASQAYGYTF.